This TCR beta chain was identified during a study of cytomegalovirus exposure and HLA in healthy donors. The CDR3 loop spans 13 amino acids. Trimming pared 1 base from V and 8 bases from J, leaving 11 bases between. CDR1 is MNHEY and CDR2 is SMNVEV in the germline V gene (reference sequence). Some clones are missing from TCRdb's copy, which holds only in-frame ones; the method was immunoSEQ multiplex PCR. The data show approximately 120,000 clones, over 90% seen once. Sequenced input: PBMCs. The clonotype originates from a woman younger than 30 in good health and CMV-seronegative. The rearrangement joins TRBV27 to TRBJ2-5; D may be TRBD1 (6 bases). As DNA, the CDR3 is TGTGCCAGCAGTTTATTTGGCAGGGGAACCCAGTACTTC. Translation gives CASSLFGRGTQYF.